This record concerns one T cell receptor (beta chain) sequence. The specificity of this receptor is unknown. The record has no base qualities; no much larger clone is one base away. TCRbeta CDR3 regions were amplified from genomic DNA by means of the immunoSEQ Assay, a bias-controlled multiplex PCR. In the paper's pipeline: Nucleated cell counts per sample were estimated from amplification of reference gene primers within the assay. Sequence reads were collapsed and filtered to measure the absolute abundance of every unique TCRbeta CDR3 rearrangement. For each sample, productive Simpson clonality was calculated by taking the square root of Simpson's diversity index across productive rearrangements. TCRdb mirrors the immuneACCESS table, restricted to in-frame sequences. Some clones are absent from its copies; in checked studies, under half trace to an unresolved V gene, and the reason for the others is unknown. The V and J calls and clone size come from that table; D and trimming were worked out from the DNA. The sample table contains about 240,000 clones; only one count was recorded for 80% to 85% of them. The ten biggest clones cover 3% to 4% of the sample.

This sample is part of a study of blood T cell repertoires in COVID-19 (TCRdb year 2020). Some background on the complete study: Collaborator samples came from the United States, Italy and Spain and covered acute and convalescent phases of COVID-19. The prospective study material was composed of cDNA or gDNA derived from T cells, B-cell-depleted T cells, or PBMCs. The repertoires were made available in a free public database intended to serve as a resource for research on the immune response to SARS-CoV-2. A de-identified subject ID, COVID-19 status, age in years and sex were almost always included in the sample metadata. Where HLA class I and class II types were available, the types were taken from metadata supplied by the sample provider, not from assay-based typing. Samples were obtained from the ongoing ImmuneRACE study (first 160 participants) and from some 1,200 subjects provided by 6 global collaborators. Deeply sampled blood TCRbeta repertoires from subjects exposed to, actively infected with, or recovered from COVID-19 were included in the dataset.

Each collaborating institution followed its own protocols to collect whole blood in K2EDTA tubes. For TCRbeta analysis, collaborators shipped samples as frozen whole blood, isolated PBMCs, or DNA extracted from either of those sample types. Summary of the overall study and its limitations: The amount of clinical and demographic metadata varied by source and participant and was provided uncurated.

The germline V gene (reference sequence) sets CDR1 to LNHDA and CDR2 to SQIVND. The CDR3 runs 14 residues from the cysteine to the phenylalanine. Just the 42-base CDR3 DNA is kept, in frame starting at base 1. V loses 5 bases, J loses 6 bases, and the germline ends lie 14 bases apart. The source material was peripheral blood. This clonotype originated in a woman between 18 and 29 years old with acute or convalescent COVID-19. This chain joins TRBV19 to TRBJ1-3, with TRBD1 perhaps the D gene, on 5 matching bases. Here is the DNA: TGTGCCAGTAGTGATGACAGACGTGAAAACACCATATATTTT. This is translated as CASSDDRRENTIYF. With all but the CDR3 taken from the reference TRBV19 and TRBJ1-3 genes, the full variable domain is: DGGITQSPKYLFRKEGQNVTLSCEQNLNHDAMYWYRQDPGQGLRLIYYSQIVNDFQKGDIAEGYSVSREKKESFPLTVTSAQKNPTAFYLCASSDDRRENTIYFGEGSWLTVV.